These 21 T cell receptor beta chains share one sample of origin, sequenced in a study of blood T cell repertoires in COVID-19. The method was immunoSEQ multiplex PCR; TCRdb's version includes in-frame clones alone and lacks a portion of them. The sample shows around 190,000 clones, approximately 88% of them seen only once. Sequencing was carried out using PBMCs or T cells enriched from blood (not recorded which). The source of these receptors is a woman younger than 45 who had recovered from COVID-19.

The chain joins TRBV14 to TRBJ1-2, with TRBD1 matching 8 bases. The CDR3 loop spans 15 amino acids. Per germline, CDR1 SGHDN and CDR2 FVKESK. V was clipped by 4 bases and J by 4 bases; unmatched bases: 8. CDR3 loop: CASSRGQGSVYGYTF. CDR3 DNA sequence: TGTGCCAGCAGCCGAGGACAGGGTAGTGTCTATGGCTACACCTTC.

This chain joins TRBV24-1 and TRBJ1-5; 7 bases match TRBD1. The germline gives CDR1 KGHDR, CDR2 SFDVKD. Trimming removed 8 bases from V and 4 bases from J; junction bases left unmatched: 4. The CDR3 is made up of 13 amino acids. The CDR3, as DNA: TGTGCCACCACCGACAGGGAAAATCAGCCCCAGCATTTT. This translates into CATTDRENQPQHF.

This rearrangement joins TRBV9 to TRBJ1-2, with a tentative D call TRBD1 (5 bases). V lost 0 bases and J lost 4, with 13 bases in between. The CDR3 extends over 15 amino acids. Germline V gene sequence: CDR1 SGDLS, CDR2 YYNGEE. CDR3 protein: CASSVERAGSYGYTF. The DNA of the CDR3 is TGTGCCAGCAGCGTAGAGCGGGCAGGGTCCTATGGCTACACCTTC.

CDR3 amino acids: CASSLVGGTSETEAFF. CDR3 DNA: TGTGCCAGCAGCTTAGTGGGGGGGACATCCGAAACTGAAGCTTTCTTT. This sequence joins TRBV7-9 and TRBJ1-1; weak D call: TRBD1 (6 bases). There are 16 residues in the CDR3. CDR1 is SEHNR, CDR2 FQNEAQ, per germline (reference sequence). V lost 1 base to trimming and J lost 5 bases, with 17 bases between them.

V usage is TRBV7-9 and J usage is TRBJ1-1; no clear D gene. V was cut by 0 bases and J by 4 bases, with 9 bases left in between. Germline V lookup: CDR1 SEHNR, CDR2 FQNEAQ (reference sequence). The CDR3 runs to 14 residues. CDR3 coding DNA: TGTGCCAGCAGCTTAGCCGCGGGTCGCACTGAAGCTTTCTTT. This translates into CASSLAAGRTEAFF.

This chain links TRBV12-3 or TRBV12-4 with TRBJ2-3; 13 nucleotides agree with TRBD2. The CDR3 sequence is 11 residues long. V trimming: 6 bases; J trimming: 14 bases; junction bases outside the gene matches: 2. CDR3 nucleotides: TGTGCCAGCAGCGGACTAGCGGGGGCGTATTTT. Translating it yields CASSGLAGAYF.

CDR3 sequence reads: CASRRYRDTDGYTF. In DNA, the CDR3 is TGTGCCAGCCGACGTTACAGGGATACGGATGGCTACACCTTC. The chain recombines TRBV7-8 with TRBJ1-2, with D tentatively TRBD1 (6 bases). Trimming took 8 bases from V and 6 from J, leaving 19 bases between them. Germline CDR1 is SGHVS and CDR2 is FQNEAQ. This CDR3 is 14 amino acids long. Variable domain in full (rest from reference TRBV7-8 and TRBJ1-2): GAGVSQSPRYKVAKRGQDVALRCDPISGHVSLFWYQQALGQGPEFLTYFQNEAQLDKSGLPSDRFFAERPEGSVSTLKIQRTQQEDSAVYLCASRRYRDTDGYTFGSGTRLTVV.

This chain links TRBV18 with TRBJ1-1, with TRBD1 identical over 7 bases. With 6 bases clipped from V and 4 bases from J, the junction kept 14 bases outside the gene matches. CDR3 length: 16 residues. The germline CDR1 and CDR2 sequences are KGHSH and LQKENI. The CDR3 sequence is CASSYNIGGEGTEAFF. The CDR3 coding sequence is TGTGCCAGCTCCTATAACATAGGGGGCGAAGGCACTGAAGCTTTCTTT.

The chain uses TRBV2 and TRBJ2-7; D gene ambiguous. This CDR3 contains 12 residues. Trimming cost V 8 bases and J 4 bases, with 12 bases left between them. Germline V gene sequence: CDR1 SNHLY, CDR2 FYNNEI. DNA for the CDR3: TGTGCCAGCTCCCGGTTAGATTACGAGCAGTACTTC. Its translation: CASSRLDYEQYF.

This clone is a singleton in its sample. This sequence joins TRBV4-1 and TRBJ2-5; TRBD2 aligns across 13 bases. The V segment lost 1 base and the J segment 4 bases; nucleotides outside the gene matches: 6. This CDR3 comprises 17 residues. Germline CDR1 MGHRA, CDR2 YSYEKL. The CDR3 protein is CASSQGLAGGPGETQYF. Written as DNA, the CDR3 is TGCGCCAGCAGCCAAGGACTAGCGGGGGGCCCGGGAGAGACCCAGTACTTC.

This clone was detected only once. In the same sample, other DNA sequences code for this CDR3. The V call is TRBV7-9, the J call TRBJ2-3, with 8 bases identical to TRBD2. V lost 0 bases, J lost 1 base, and 0 bases stayed unmatched. Germline CDR1 and CDR2: SEHNR and FQNEAQ (reference sequence). This CDR3 has 15 residues. CDR3 amino acids: CASSLASGGTDTQYF. The CDR3, as DNA: TGTGCCAGCAGCTTAGCTAGCGGGGGCACAGATACGCAGTATTTT.

The chain employs TRBV28 and TRBJ1-6; D might be TRBD1 (5 bases). The CDR3 has 13 amino acids. CDR1 is MDHEN, CDR2 SYDVKM, per germline. The V and J ends lost 2 bases and 10 bases respectively, with 9 bases between them. Here the CDR3 reads CASSLQGYSPLHF. The CDR3 DNA sequence: TGTGCCAGCAGTTTACAGGGCTACTCACCCCTCCACTTT.

This chain uses TRBV6-4 with TRBJ2-7; D may be TRBD2 (6 bases). Trimming removed 6 bases at V and 1 base at J, with 13 bases between. CDR3 size: 14 residues. Germline V CDR1 and CDR2: MRHNA, SNTAGT. CDR3 DNA sequence: TGTGCCAGCAGGGCCCATGGGGGGTCCTACGAGCAGTACTTC. It is translated as CASRAHGGSYEQYF.

This rearrangement joins TRBV27 to TRBJ1-2, with TRBD1 as a possible D gene (5 bases). Deletions cut 5 bases from V and 8 bases from J, with 15 bases between. From germline, CDR1 is MNHEY and CDR2 SMNVEV (reference sequence). The CDR3 spans 13 residues. CDR3 bases: TGTGCCAGCAGTGCTCTGGGGGGAAGCGGCTACACCTTC. As protein: CASSALGGSGYTF.

This clone is a singleton in its sample. The chain employs TRBV11-1 and TRBJ2-5, with 9 bases aligning to TRBD2. The CDR3 spans 15 residues. Germline CDR1 SGHAT, CDR2 FQDESV (reference sequence). Germline trimming cut 5 bases from V and 5 bases from J; bases unmatched to any gene: 9. This CDR3 is CASSRQLRGGETQYF. In DNA form, the CDR3 reads TGTGCCAGCAGCCGCCAGTTGCGGGGGGGGGAGACCCAGTACTTC.

The chain is built from TRBV19 and TRBJ2-5; the match to TRBD2 covers 12 bases. J lost 3 bases, V lost 3 bases, and 2 bases had no gene match. CDR3 length: 15 amino acids. Per the germline V gene, CDR1 is LNHDA and CDR2 is SQIVND (reference sequence). The CDR3 loop is CASSIASGREETQYF. In DNA, the CDR3 is TGTGCCAGTAGTATCGCTAGCGGGAGGGAAGAGACCCAGTACTTC.

The rearrangement uses TRBV4-2 and TRBJ1-2; a possible D gene is TRBD1 (6 bases). Trimming pared 0 bases from V and 6 bases from J, leaving 20 bases between. In germline, CDR1 is LGHNA, CDR2 YNFKEQ. The CDR3 is made up of 17 amino acids. In DNA, the CDR3 is TGTGCCAGCAGCCAAGACTTTCTGGGGGCCCTAGGGAATGGCTACACCTTC. Encoded protein: CASSQDFLGALGNGYTF.

The chain links TRBV19 to TRBJ2-1, with 8 nucleotides matching TRBD1. V lost 4 bases and J lost 4; bases outside the gene matches: 6. CDR3 size: 15 residues. Germline V gene lookup returns CDR1 LNHDA and CDR2 SQIVND (reference sequence). The CDR3 nucleotides read TGTGCCAGTAGTAACCGGGACAGGAGATACAATGAGCAGTTCTTC. It codes for CASSNRDRRYNEQFF.

The genes are TRBV27 and TRBJ2-1, with D perhaps TRBD2 (7 bases). Germline V gene data show CDR1 as MNHEY and CDR2 as SMNVEV (reference sequence). The CDR3 sequence is 14 residues long. Trimming pared 3 bases from V and 5 bases from J, leaving 11 bases between. CDR3 DNA: TGTGCCAGCAGTTTGATAGGGGGGGACAATGAGCAGTTCTTC. Residues: CASSLIGGDNEQFF.

The chain recombines TRBV2 with TRBJ1-4; D might be TRBD1 (6 bases). V was trimmed by 7 bases and J by 0 bases, leaving 12 bases between them. This CDR3 has 15 amino acids. CDR1 SNHLY and CDR2 FYNNEI come from the germline V gene. The CDR3 loop reads CASTQGRATNEKLFF. CDR3 nucleotides: TGTGCCAGCACCCAGGGGCGGGCAACTAATGAAAAACTGTTTTTT.

The gene calls are TRBV9 and TRBJ2-2; TRBD1 matches at 8 bases. This CDR3 is built from 14 residues. Germline trimming cut 7 bases from V and 1 base from J; bases unmatched to any gene: 3. Germline V gene lookup returns CDR1 SGDLS and CDR2 YYNGEE. The CDR3 DNA reads as TGTGCCAGCGCCGACAGGGGGAACACCGGGGAGCTGTTTTTT. Residues: CASADRGNTGELFF.